Each of the 7 T cell receptor beta chains below was sequenced from the same sample in a study of T cell responses to AZD1222 COVID-19 vaccine. Generated by immunoSEQ multiplex PCR, the TCRdb table keeps only in-frame clones and is missing some. The sample has about 150,000 clones, roughly nine tenths seen once. The material sequenced was peripheral blood, taken on day 0 of AZD1222 vaccination. The source is an adult in good health.

J is TRBJ1-1 and V is TRBV28, with TRBD1 as a possible D gene (5 bases). Trimming stripped 6 bases from V and 3 bases from J, with 14 bases between. Germline loops: CDR1 MDHEN, CDR2 SYDVKM. This CDR3 has 14 residues. As DNA, the CDR3 is TGTGCCAGCAGGCCTTCGACAGACTACACTGAAGCTTTCTTT. Its protein product is CASRPSTDYTEAFF.

This clone showed up just once. J is TRBJ2-1 and V is TRBV10-3, with D perhaps matching TRBD2 (7 bases). Germline CDR1 ENHRY, CDR2 SYGVKD. The CDR3 extends over 13 amino acids. V was cut by 11 bases and J by 5 bases, with 16 bases left in between. In DNA, the CDR3 is TGTGCCTCCAACGGGGGGCCTCACAATGAGCAGTTCTTC. Residues: CASNGGPHNEQFF.

The chain combines TRBV6-2 or TRBV6-3 with TRBJ1-5; no firm D call. CDR3 size: 17 residues. Germline CDR1 and CDR2: MNHEY and SVGEGT. V dropped 0 bases and J dropped 7 bases, with 19 bases sitting between them. CDR3 loop: CASSYSFGGRRGQPQHF. As DNA, the CDR3 is TGTGCCAGCAGTTACTCGTTTGGAGGTAGAAGAGGACAGCCCCAGCATTTT.

CDR3 residues: CATTARYGSGYGYTF. In DNA form, the CDR3 reads TGTGCCACCACGGCTCGATACGGGTCGGGCTATGGCTACACCTTC. The chain has TRBV25-1 and TRBJ1-2, with D uncertain. CDR3 length: 15 amino acids. Trimming took off 10 bases at V and 4 bases at J, with 22 bases between the two ends. CDR1 MGHDK and CDR2 SYGVNS come from the germline V gene.

The rearrangement joins TRBV28 to TRBJ2-1, with D possibly TRBD1 on 5 matching bases. There are 13 residues in the CDR3. CDR1 and CDR2 (germline): MDHEN, SYDVKM. V dropped 7 bases and J dropped 4 bases, with 11 bases sitting between them. CDR3 DNA sequence: TGTGCCAGCACACGGACACGGTACAATGAGCAGTTCTTC. Encoded protein: CASTRTRYNEQFF. Filled out from reference TRBV28 and TRBJ2-1, the complete variable domain reads DVKVTQSSRYLVKRTGEKVFLECVQDMDHENMFWYRQDPGLGLRLIYFSYDVKMKEKGDIPEGYSVSREKKERFSLILESASTNQTSMYLCASTRTRYNEQFFGPGTRLTVL.

DNA of the CDR3: TGCGCCAGCAGCCCGGGACTAGCGTTAGCCAAAAACATTCAGTACTTC. Encoded protein: CASSPGLALAKNIQYF. The chain is built from TRBV4-1 and TRBJ2-4; TRBD2 agrees at 10 bases. Trimming took 4 bases from V and 0 from J; bases not matched to a gene: 3. The V gene's germline CDR1 is MGHRA and CDR2 YSYEKL. This CDR3 spans 16 amino acids.

The V and J genes are TRBV6-2 or TRBV6-3 and TRBJ1-4, with no clear D. In germline, CDR1 is MNHEY, CDR2 SVGEGT. V gave up 2 bases and J gave up 7 bases, with 5 bases separating them. The CDR3 extends over 12 amino acids. The CDR3 reads CASSYIGEKLFF. CDR3 nucleotides: TGTGCCAGCAGTTACATTGGTGAAAAACTGTTTTTT.